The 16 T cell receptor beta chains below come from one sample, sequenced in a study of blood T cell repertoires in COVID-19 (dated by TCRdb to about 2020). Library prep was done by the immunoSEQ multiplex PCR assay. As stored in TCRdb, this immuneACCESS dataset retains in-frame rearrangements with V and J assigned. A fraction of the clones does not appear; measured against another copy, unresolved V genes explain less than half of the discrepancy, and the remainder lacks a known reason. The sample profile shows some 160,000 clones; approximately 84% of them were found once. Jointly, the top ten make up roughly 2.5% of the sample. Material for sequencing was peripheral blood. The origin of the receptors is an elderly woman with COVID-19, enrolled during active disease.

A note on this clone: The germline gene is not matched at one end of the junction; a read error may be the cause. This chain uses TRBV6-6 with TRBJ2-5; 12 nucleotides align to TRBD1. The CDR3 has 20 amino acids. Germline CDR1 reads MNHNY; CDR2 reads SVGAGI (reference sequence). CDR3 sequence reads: CASSYYVGTGGVGLQETQYF. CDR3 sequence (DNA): TGTGCCAGCAGCTACTACGTAGGGACAGGGGGCGTCGGGCTTCAAGAGACCCAGTACTTC.

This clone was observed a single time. This chain's CDR3 is CASSIGFGQGGETQYF. Here the CDR3 DNA reads TGTGCCAGTAGTATAGGTTTCGGACAGGGTGGGGAGACCCAGTACTTC. V and J are TRBV19 and TRBJ2-5; 8 nucleotides align to TRBD1. This CDR3 has 16 amino acids. Germline V lookup: CDR1 LNHDA, CDR2 SQIVND (reference sequence). V gave up 1 base and J gave up 5 bases; unmatched junction bases: 9.

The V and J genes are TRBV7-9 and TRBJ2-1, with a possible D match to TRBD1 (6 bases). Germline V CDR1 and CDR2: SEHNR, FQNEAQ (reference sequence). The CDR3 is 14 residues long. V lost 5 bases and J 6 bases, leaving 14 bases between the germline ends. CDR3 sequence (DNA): TGTGCCAGCAGCCTACTGTGGGGGCTCAATGAGCAGTTCTTC. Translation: CASSLLWGLNEQFF.

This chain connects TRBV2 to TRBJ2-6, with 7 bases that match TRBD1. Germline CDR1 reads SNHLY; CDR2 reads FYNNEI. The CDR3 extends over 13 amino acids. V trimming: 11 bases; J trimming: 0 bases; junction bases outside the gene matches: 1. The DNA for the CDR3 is TGTGCCGGGGACAGCTCTGGGGCCAACGTCCTGACTTTC. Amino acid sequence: CAGDSSGANVLTF. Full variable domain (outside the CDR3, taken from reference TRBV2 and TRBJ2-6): EPEVTQTPSHQVTQMGQEVILRCVPISNHLYFYWYRQILGQKVEFLVSFYNNEISEKSEIFDDQFSVERPDGSNFTLKIRSTKLEDSAMYFCAGDSSGANVLTFGAGSRLTVL.

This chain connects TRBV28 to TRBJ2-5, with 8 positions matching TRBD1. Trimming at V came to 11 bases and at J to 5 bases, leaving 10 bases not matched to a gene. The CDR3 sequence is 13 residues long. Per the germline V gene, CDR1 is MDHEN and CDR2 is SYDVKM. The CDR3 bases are TGTGCCTCCAGGGCAGGGGGCTTGGAGACCCAGTACTTC. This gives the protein CASRAGGLETQYF.

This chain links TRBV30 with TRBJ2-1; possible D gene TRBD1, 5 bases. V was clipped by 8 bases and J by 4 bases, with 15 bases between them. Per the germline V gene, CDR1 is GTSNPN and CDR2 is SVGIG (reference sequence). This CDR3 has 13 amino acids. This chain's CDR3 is CAVGRGPYNEQFF. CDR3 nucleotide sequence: TGTGCCGTCGGTAGGGGCCCTTACAATGAGCAGTTCTTC. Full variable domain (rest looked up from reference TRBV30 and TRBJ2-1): SQTIHQWPATLVQPVGSPLSLECTVEGTSNPNLYWYRQAAGRGLQLLFYSVGIGQISSEVPQNLSASRPQDRQFILSSKKLLLSDSGFYLCAVGRGPYNEQFFGPGTRLTVL.

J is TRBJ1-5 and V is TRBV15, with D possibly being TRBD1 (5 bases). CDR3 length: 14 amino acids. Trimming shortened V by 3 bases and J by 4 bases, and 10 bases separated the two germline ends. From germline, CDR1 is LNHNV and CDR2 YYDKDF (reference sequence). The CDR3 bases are TGTGCCACCAGCAGGGGGGGGGTTAATCAGCCCCAGCATTTT. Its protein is CATSRGGVNQPQHF.

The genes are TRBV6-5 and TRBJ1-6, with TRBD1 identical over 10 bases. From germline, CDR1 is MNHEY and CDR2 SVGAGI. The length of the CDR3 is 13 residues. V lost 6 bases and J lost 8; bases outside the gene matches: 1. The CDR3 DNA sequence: TGTGCCAGCAGGGACAGGGGGGATTCACCCCTCCACTTT. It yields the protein CASRDRGDSPLHF.

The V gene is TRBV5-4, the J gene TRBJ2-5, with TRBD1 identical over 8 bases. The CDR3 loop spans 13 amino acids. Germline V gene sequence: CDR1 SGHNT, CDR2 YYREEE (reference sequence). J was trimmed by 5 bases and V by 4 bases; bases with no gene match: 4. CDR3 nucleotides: TGTGCCAGCAGCCGCACAGGGGGGGAGACCCAGTACTTC. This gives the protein CASSRTGGETQYF. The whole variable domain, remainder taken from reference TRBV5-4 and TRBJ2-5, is ETGVTQSPTHLIKTRGQQVTLRCSSQSGHNTVSWYQQALGQGPQFIFQYYREEENGRGNFPPRFSGLQFPNYSSELNVNALELDDSALYLCASSRTGGETQYFGPGTRLLVL.

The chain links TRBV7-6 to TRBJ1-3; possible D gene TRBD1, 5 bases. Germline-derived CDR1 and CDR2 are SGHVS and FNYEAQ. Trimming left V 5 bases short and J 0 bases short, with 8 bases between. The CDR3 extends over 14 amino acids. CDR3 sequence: CASSDRYSGNTIYF. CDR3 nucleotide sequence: TGTGCCAGCAGCGACAGATACTCTGGAAACACCATATATTTT. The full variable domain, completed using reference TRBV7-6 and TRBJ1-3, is GAGVSQSPRYKVTKRGQDVALRCDPISGHVSLYWYRQALGQGPEFLTYFNYEAQQDKSGLPNDRFSAERPEGSISTLTIQRTEQRDSAMYRCASSDRYSGNTIYFGEGSWLTVV.

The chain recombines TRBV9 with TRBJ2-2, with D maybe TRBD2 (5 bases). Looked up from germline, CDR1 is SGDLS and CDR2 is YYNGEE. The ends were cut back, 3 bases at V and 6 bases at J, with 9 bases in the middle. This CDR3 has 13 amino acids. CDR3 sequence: CASSEGSPGELFF. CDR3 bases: TGTGCCAGCAGCGAAGGGAGCCCCGGGGAGCTGTTTTTT.

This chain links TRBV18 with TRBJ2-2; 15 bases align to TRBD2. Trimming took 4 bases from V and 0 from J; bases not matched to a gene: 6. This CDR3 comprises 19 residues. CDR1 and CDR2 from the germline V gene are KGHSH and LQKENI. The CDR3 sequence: CASSQRTSGGASNTGELFF. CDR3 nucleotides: TGTGCCAGCTCACAACGGACTAGCGGGGGGGCCTCGAACACCGGGGAGCTGTTTTTT.

The CDR3: CATSRSMGLAGVSANTGELFF. CDR3 coding DNA: TGTGCCACCAGCCGATCTATGGGACTAGCGGGAGTCTCCGCGAACACCGGGGAGCTGTTTTTT. The chain carries TRBV15 and TRBJ2-2, with 14 positions matching TRBD2. Germline lookup yields CDR1 LNHNV and CDR2 YYDKDF (reference sequence). The V and J ends lost 5 bases and 0 bases, in that order; junction bases with no gene match: 14. The CDR3 totals 21 residues.

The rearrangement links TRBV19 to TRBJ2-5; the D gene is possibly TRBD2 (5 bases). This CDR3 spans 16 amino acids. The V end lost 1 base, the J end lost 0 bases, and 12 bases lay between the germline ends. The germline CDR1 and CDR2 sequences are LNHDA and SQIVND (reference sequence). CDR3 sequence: CASSIAASRNQETQYF. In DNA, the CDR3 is TGTGCCAGTAGTATAGCGGCTAGCCGGAACCAAGAGACCCAGTACTTC.

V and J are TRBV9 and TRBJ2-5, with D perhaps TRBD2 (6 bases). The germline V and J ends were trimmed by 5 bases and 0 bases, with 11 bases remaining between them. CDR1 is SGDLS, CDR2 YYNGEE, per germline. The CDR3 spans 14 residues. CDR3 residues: CASSGGTHQETQYF. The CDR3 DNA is TGTGCCAGCAGTGGAGGGACTCACCAAGAGACCCAGTACTTC.

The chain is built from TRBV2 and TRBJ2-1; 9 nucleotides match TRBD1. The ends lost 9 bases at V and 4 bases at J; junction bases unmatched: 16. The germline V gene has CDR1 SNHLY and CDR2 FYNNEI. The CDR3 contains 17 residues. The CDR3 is CARKIGNRDRVYNEQFF. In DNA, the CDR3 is TGTGCCAGAAAAATTGGGAACCGGGACAGGGTATACAATGAGCAGTTCTTC.